The table lists the clone carrying this T cell receptor beta chain with a few counts. Patients at the Seattle site were enrolled during active infection and followed longitudinally. This specimen belongs to a study of blood T cell repertoires in COVID-19. About the research overall: Samples of COVID-19 (acute and convalescent) were obtained from the United States, Italy and Spain.

Authors' data handling: By means of reference gene primer amplification, nucleated cell counts were estimated. The repertoire was sequenced with immunoSEQ multiplex PCR; TCRdb's copy has only in-frame clones and lacks some. V and J calls plus clone size are reproduced from that table; the DNA served to infer D and trimming. The table has around 230,000 clones, approximately 90% seen once. This CDR3 has 13 residues. CDR1 and CDR2 from the germline V gene are MNHEY and SMNVEV (reference sequence). V lost 5 bases, J lost 6 bases, and 14 bases lay in between. Sequencing input: peripheral blood. This receptor was obtained from a man aged 50-60 years with COVID-19, enrolled during active disease. V usage is TRBV27 and J usage is TRBJ2-7; no clear D gene. The CDR3 DNA reads as TGTGCCAGCAGTCCCTCGTGGGCCTCCGAGCAGTACTTC. It encodes CASSPSWASEQYF.